This is a list of T cell receptor beta chains from one sample in a study of T cells in Graves' hyperthyroidism and ophthalmopathy. One entry per CDR3 protein, called by TCRdb with MiXCR from the multiplex PCR reads. The profile shows about 710,000 distinct CDR3 sequences, roughly 15% of them singletons. The sample taken for sequencing was blood. Receptors were obtained from a young man with Graves' hyperthyroidism. Each CDR3 is given with its conserved first and last residue. The D gene is left open where the match is weak. Size values are once, few and many counts, or a class for expanded clones, and some rows have none.

few,NA,TRBJ2-2,TRBV15,TGTGCCACCAGCAGAGATACGGGGACCGGGGAGCTGTTTTTT,CATSRDTGTGELFF
many,NA,TRBJ2-2,TRBV27,TGTGCCAGCAGCCAAGGCTCGGTGATTAACACCGGGGAGCTGTTTTTT,CASSQGSVINTGELFF
NA,TRBD2,TRBJ2-3,TRBV2,TGTGCCAGCGGCCGTCGGGATAGCGGGACCGCAGGCACGCAGTATTTT,CASGRRDSGTAGTQYF
NA,NA,TRBJ2-6,TRBV19,TGTGCCAGTAACGAGGGGGGGGCCAACGTCCTGACTTTC,CASNEGGANVLTF
many,NA,TRBJ2-7,TRBV20-1,TGCAGTGCTATTCGGGCAGTTTACGAGCAGTACTTC,CSAIRAVYEQYF
NA,NA,TRBJ1-2,TRBV20-1,TGCAGTGCTAGAGCCCCTGAGGGACGGGGACTTTTGGATGGCTACACCTTC,CSARAPEGRGLLDGYTF
NA,NA,TRBJ2-1,TRBV2,TGTGCCAGCAGTGATGAGGCGAGCTCCTACAATGAGCAGTTCTTC,CASSDEASSYNEQFF
few,NA,TRBJ2-2,TRBV19,TGTGCCAGTAGTATCGCTTTGTCGACAGCCGGGGAGCTGTTTTTT,CASSIALSTAGELFF
NA,NA,TRBJ1-5,TRBV28,TGTGCCAGCAGCACGGACATTAGCAATCAGCCCCAGCATTTT,CASSTDISNQPQHF
many,NA,TRBJ1-1,TRBV28,TGTGCCAGCAGTTTATTAGGGACGCTCGCTGAAGCTTTCTTT,CASSLLGTLAEAFF
NA,NA,TRBJ1-1,TRBV29-1,TGCAGCGCCCAACCTCTAGGACGGAACACTGAAGCTTTCTTT,CSAQPLGRNTEAFF
many,TRBD2,TRBJ2-7,TRBV7-2,TGTGCCAGCAGCTTAGGGATGACTAGCGGAGGGTACGAGCAGTACTTC,CASSLGMTSGGYEQYF
many,NA,TRBJ1-4,TRBV5-6,TGTGCCAGCAGCACGGGGGGGGATGAAAAACTGTTTTTT,CASSTGGDEKLFF
few,NA,TRBJ2-5,TRBV7-9,TGTGCCAGCAGCTTGGTCAAGACCCAGTACTTC,CASSLVKTQYF
many,TRBD2,TRBJ2-1,TRBV30,TGTGCCTGGACGGAGGGGAGGGGCAGATACAATGAGCAGTTCTTC,CAWTEGRGRYNEQFF
NA,TRBD2,TRBJ2-2,TRBV6-4,TGTGCCAGCAGTGACTCGAAACTAGCGGGAGGTACCGGGGAGCTGTTTTTT,CASSDSKLAGGTGELFF
NA,NA,TRBJ1-5,TRBV10-3,TGTGCCATCAGTGAGGATAGGGTCGGCAATCAGCCCCAGCATTTT,CAISEDRVGNQPQHF
many,NA,TRBJ2-3,TRBV28,TGTGCCAGCAGTAACGACCTTAGCACAGATACGCAGTATTTT,CASSNDLSTDTQYF
few,TRBD2,TRBJ2-5,TRBV29-1,TGCAGCGTTGTTGGGGTAAGGCGAGCGGGATGGATCGAGACCCAGTACTTC,CSVVGVRRAGWIETQYF
many,TRBD2,TRBJ2-5,TRBV28,TGTGCCAGCAGTTTCCAGTGGGAGATGGCGGGAGAGGCGGGGAGGCGCGAGACCCAGTACTTC,CASSFQWEMAGEAGRRETQYF
NA,TRBD1,TRBJ2-5,TRBV3-1,TGTGCCAGCAGCTATCGGACAGGGGGGGAGACCCAGTACTTC,CASSYRTGGETQYF
NA,NA,TRBJ1-5,TRBV10-3,TGTGCCATCAGTGAGTCGGTTATAGGGAATCAGCCCCAGCATTTT,CAISESVIGNQPQHF
NA,NA,TRBJ2-7,TRBV20-1,TGCAGTCCCTCGGAGAGGGGGTCCAACGAGCAGTACTTC,CSPSERGSNEQYF
few,TRBD1,TRBJ2-3,TRBV6-1,TGTGCCAGCAGCAGGACAGGGCTCGGCACAGATACGCAGTATTTT,CASSRTGLGTDTQYF
NA,NA,TRBJ2-2,TRBV29-1,TGCAGCGTTGCGACTCGGGGCGTCTCCGGGGAGCTGTTTTTT,CSVATRGVSGELFF
NA,TRBD1,TRBJ1-2,TRBV15,TGTGCCACCAGCAGAGGAGGTACAGGGGTGCCTAACTATGGCTACACCTTC,CATSRGGTGVPNYGYTF
many,NA,TRBJ2-5,TRBV28,TGTGCCAGCAGTTTTCGGACTACACGACAAGAGACCCAGTACTTC,CASSFRTTRQETQYF